This TCR beta chain appears in the sequencing data of a study of blood T cells in healthy people across ages. Study-wide context: The template switching approach captured approximately one barcoded beta molecule for every two T cells.

Study-level results: Measured against age, TCR beta diversity per million T cells decreased in a roughly linear manner.

With each sample, at least 5 micrograms of total RNA were extracted. This clonotype was recorded only once. The target antigen is unknown. This CDR3 has 14 amino acids. Germline V gene lookup returns CDR1 SNHLY and CDR2 FYNNEI. Trimming left V 2 bases short and J 0 bases short, with 6 bases between. A sample-barcoded 5' primer and a J-beta primer mix were used in a second PCR of roughly 7 to 11 cycles. From the 5' RACE reads, TCRdb called clonotypes with MiXCR, one entry per CDR3 protein. The sample lists 800,000 to 950,000 distinct CDR3 sequences; roughly 40% were seen once. Sample: blood. The chain employs TRBV2 and TRBJ2-3; no reliable D call. This clonotype was obtained from a man between 18 and 29 years old in good health. The CDR3 loop reads CASSEHLSTDTQYF. The CDR3 DNA reads as TGTGCCAGCAGTGAACACCTAAGCACAGATACGCAGTATTTT. Using reference TRBV2 and TRBJ2-3 for the parts outside the CDR3, the full variable domain is EPEVTQTPSHQVTQMGQEVILRCVPISNHLYFYWYRQILGQKVEFLVSFYNNEISEKSEIFDDQFSVERPDGSNFTLKIRSTKLEDSAMYFCASSEHLSTDTQYFGPGTRLTVL.